The 14 T cell receptor beta chains in this list originate from one sample, sequenced in a study of blood T cell repertoires in COVID-19. TCRdb's copy holds only in-frame clones and misses some; the assay was immunoSEQ multiplex PCR. The repertoire holds 210,000 or so clones, around 84% seen once, with about a sixth in the top ten. Sample: peripheral blood. The source of these receptors is a woman older than 75 with active or convalescent COVID-19.

This chain connects TRBV9 to TRBJ2-3, with D maybe TRBD2 (7 bases). The ends were cut back, 0 bases at V and 4 bases at J, with 12 bases in the middle. The CDR3 is 15 amino acids. The germline V gene encodes CDR1 SGDLS and CDR2 YYNGEE. The CDR3 spells CASSVDRGGPDTQYF. In DNA, the CDR3 is TGTGCCAGCAGCGTAGATAGGGGGGGGCCAGATACGCAGTATTTT.

This sequence joins TRBV9 and TRBJ1-2; no clear D gene. The CDR3 sequence is 11 residues long. In germline, CDR1 is SGDLS, CDR2 YYNGEE. V was cut by 4 bases and J by 5 bases, with 6 bases left in between. The CDR3 reads CASSSGYGYTF. The CDR3 DNA reads TGTGCCAGCAGCAGCGGTTATGGCTACACCTTC.

The rearrangement uses TRBV5-3 and TRBJ2-4, with 8 nucleotides matching TRBD2. TRBV5-3 is annotated as an ORF whose role is uncertain. The CDR3 length is 17 residues. With V trimmed by 3 bases and J by 0 bases, 8 bases remained unmatched. DNA of the CDR3: TGTGCCAGAAGCTCGGCCCCGGGGGGGAGAGCCAAAAACATTCAGTACTTC. Amino acid sequence: CARSSAPGGRAKNIQYF.

This chain joins TRBV29-1 and TRBJ2-4, with 9 bases matching TRBD1. Trimming took 4 bases from V and 0 from J; bases not matched to a gene: 4. Germline CDR1 is SQVTM and CDR2 is ANQGSEA. CDR3 length: 15 amino acids. The DNA for the CDR3 is TGCAGCGTTGGAGGACAGGGGCTAGCCAAAAACATTCAGTACTTC. Encoded protein: CSVGGQGLAKNIQYF.

V and J are TRBV6-2 or TRBV6-3 and TRBJ2-7; TRBD1 agrees at 7 bases. Germline CDR1 is MNHEY and CDR2 is SVGEGT. The CDR3 has 17 amino acids. V dropped 6 bases and J dropped 0; count of bases not matched to a gene: 14. CDR3 amino acids: CASSSGTESTYSYEQYF. CDR3 DNA: TGTGCCAGCAGCTCCGGGACAGAATCAACTTACTCCTACGAGCAGTACTTC.

This chain joins TRBV2 and TRBJ1-1, with TRBD1 matching over 9 bases. J was trimmed by 1 base and V by 6 bases; bases with no gene match: 3. CDR1 and CDR2 from the germline V gene are SNHLY and FYNNEI. This CDR3 spans 14 amino acids. The CDR3 bases are TGTGCCAGCAGATTGGACAGGGGGAACACTGAAGCTTTCTTT. Its protein product is CASRLDRGNTEAFF.

This clone was observed a few times. The chain joins TRBV11-2 to TRBJ2-3; D is ambiguous. The CDR3 contains 15 residues. Germline CDR1 is SGHAT and CDR2 is FQNNGV. Trimming took off 5 bases at V and 0 bases at J, with 12 bases between the two ends. In DNA form, the CDR3 reads TGTGCCAGCAGCCAGTGGAGTTCTAGCACAGATACGCAGTATTTT. Protein sequence: CASSQWSSSTDTQYF.

The gene calls are TRBV5-1 and TRBJ2-1, with 9 bases fitting TRBD2. The CDR3 length is 16 residues. Germline V gene lookup returns CDR1 SGHRS and CDR2 YFSETQ. Trimming at V came to 0 bases and at J to 10 bases, leaving 11 bases not matched to a gene. CDR3 amino acids: CASSLEASGTLREQFF. The CDR3 DNA reads TGCGCCAGCAGCTTGGAAGCTAGCGGGACCCTAAGGGAGCAGTTCTTC. The entire variable domain, with the rest obtained from reference TRBV5-1 and TRBJ2-1, is as follows: KAGVTQTPRYLIKTRGQQVTLSCSPISGHRSVSWYQQTPGQGLQFLFEYFSETQRNKGNFPGRFSGRQFSNSRSEMNVSTLELGDSALYLCASSLEASGTLREQFFGPGTRLTVL.

The gene calls are TRBV5-1 and TRBJ1-1, with D uncertain. CDR1 and CDR2 from the germline V gene are SGHRS and YFSETQ. The CDR3 totals 14 residues. V shed 4 bases and J shed 4 bases, with 14 bases lying between them. In DNA form, the CDR3 reads TGCGCCAGCAGCCTAGAGTCCATAGGCACTGAAGCTTTCTTT. Protein: CASSLESIGTEAFF. The full variable domain, completed using reference TRBV5-1 and TRBJ1-1, is KAGVTQTPRYLIKTRGQQVTLSCSPISGHRSVSWYQQTPGQGLQFLFEYFSETQRNKGNFPGRFSGRQFSNSRSEMNVSTLELGDSALYLCASSLESIGTEAFFGQGTRLTVV.

This sequence joins TRBV30 and TRBJ2-1; tentative D call: TRBD1 (6 bases). In germline, CDR1 is GTSNPN, CDR2 SVGIG (reference sequence). This CDR3 has 13 amino acids. V lost 0 bases and J 7 bases, leaving 10 bases between the germline ends. The chain's CDR3 is CAWSVTGWNEQFF. In nucleotides, the CDR3 is TGTGCCTGGAGTGTAACAGGGTGGAATGAGCAGTTCTTC.

Comments on this clone: The same CDR3 arises from other DNA sequences in this sample as well. Here the CDR3 DNA reads TGCGCCAGCAGCTCACAGGGATCTGGAAACACCATATATTTT. Protein: CASSSQGSGNTIYF. V gene TRBV5-1 combines with J gene TRBJ1-3; D is possibly TRBD1 (6 bases). Germline CDR1 and CDR2: SGHRS and YFSETQ. V was pared by 3 bases and J by 1 base, with 8 bases between. CDR3 length: 14 residues.

The rearrangement links TRBV9 to TRBJ1-2; a possible D gene is TRBD1 (5 bases). The germline gives CDR1 SGDLS, CDR2 YYNGEE. The CDR3 runs 12 residues. Between the trimmed V and J ends, which lost 7 bases and 7 bases, there was a span of 14 bases. The CDR3 coding sequence is TGTGCCAGCGCCAGGGCTTCGGCTGGCTACACCTTC. Residues: CASARASAGYTF.

The sample holds a few counts of this clone. The chain joins TRBV6-4 to TRBJ1-5; the D is unclear. The germline V gene encodes CDR1 MRHNA and CDR2 SNTAGT. This CDR3 has 12 amino acids. V lost 6 bases, J lost 4 bases, and 7 bases lay in between. The CDR3 here is CASSTENQPQHF. CDR3 in DNA: TGTGCCAGCAGCACAGAAAATCAGCCCCAGCATTTT.

DNA for the CDR3: TGTGCCAGCTCACCCCAGTCGGGGGGCCGACCTGAAGCTTTCTTT. Translating gives CASSPQSGGRPEAFF. This sequence joins TRBV18 and TRBJ1-1; possibly TRBD1 for D (6 bases). V shed 3 bases and J shed 6 bases, with 17 bases lying between them. The CDR3 has 15 residues. CDR1 and CDR2 (germline): KGHSH, LQKENI. Complete variable domain (other parts from reference TRBV18 and TRBJ1-1): NAGVMQNPRHLVRRRGQEARLRCSPMKGHSHVYWYRQLPEEGLKFMVYLQKENIIDESGMPKERFSAEFPKEGPSILRIQQVVRGDSAAYFCASSPQSGGRPEAFFGQGTRLTVV.